Each of the 7 T cell receptor beta chains below was sequenced from the same sample in a study of T cell responses to AZD1222 COVID-19 vaccine. The data were produced by immunoSEQ multiplex PCR, yet TCRdb's version contains in-frame clones alone and is incomplete. The sample includes more than 250,000 clones, approximately 95% of them seen just once. Material: peripheral blood, obtained on day 0 of AZD1222 vaccination. The receptors come from an adult in good health.

The chain combines TRBV29-1 with TRBJ2-1; no reliable D call. Germline V gene sequence: CDR1 SQVTM, CDR2 ANQGSEA. V was shortened by 0 bases and J by 7 bases, with 13 bases between the two germline ends. The CDR3 consists of 14 residues. CDR3 residues: CSVEDPLARNEQFF. DNA of the CDR3: TGCAGCGTTGAAGATCCCCTGGCTCGGAATGAGCAGTTCTTC.

The CDR3 spells CASSSGRDRGGYGYTF. CDR3 in DNA: TGTGCCAGCAGTTCCGGCCGGGACAGGGGAGGCTATGGCTACACCTTC. V is TRBV2 and J is TRBJ1-2, with 10 bases fitting TRBD1. Germline CDR1 and CDR2: SNHLY and FYNNEI. The CDR3 covers 16 residues. V gave up 5 bases and J gave up 4 bases; unmatched junction bases: 10.

The J gene is TRBJ2-7, the V gene TRBV3-1 (or the pseudogene TRBV3-2), with TRBD1 as a possible D gene (5 bases). Trimming pared 8 bases from V and 6 bases from J, leaving 11 bases between. CDR1 is LGHDT, CDR2 YNNKEL, per germline (reference sequence). This CDR3 spans 11 amino acids. CDR3 nucleotides: TGTGCCAGCCAAGGGGCCGGCGAGCAGTACTTC. As protein: CASQGAGEQYF.

The chain couples TRBV10-3 to TRBJ1-5; 8 nucleotides match TRBD1. Germline trimming cut 2 bases from V and 4 bases from J; bases unmatched to any gene: 4. Germline V gene sequence: CDR1 ENHRY, CDR2 SYGVKD. CDR3 length equals 15 residues. Here the CDR3 DNA reads TGTGCCATCAGTGAGGGACAGGGCTGGAATCAGCCCCAGCATTTT. The encoded protein is CAISEGQGWNQPQHF.

V and J are TRBV1 and TRBJ2-6; whether TRBD2, the table's D call, matches the DNA was not checked. TRBV1 is assigned pseudogene status. The CDR3 consists of 23 residues. CDR3 in DNA: TGCACCAGCAGCCAAGTGCGGTCCCCCCGTAAGCGGGAGACGGTATCTGGGGCCAACGTCCTGACTTTC. Translated, it gives CTSSQVRSPRKRETVSGANVLTF.

This chain joins TRBV5-1 and TRBJ2-7; 8 bases fit TRBD1. This CDR3 is built from 14 residues. CDR1 is SGHRS, CDR2 YFSETQ, per germline. The V and J ends lost 5 bases and 4 bases, in that order; junction bases with no gene match: 8. The CDR3 coding sequence is TGCGCCAGCAGAAACCCCCGGGACAGGTACGAGCAGTACTTC. It encodes CASRNPRDRYEQYF.

The table lists this clone with a count of one. The V and J genes are TRBV18 and TRBJ2-3; 8 nucleotides align to TRBD2. The CDR3 is 15 amino acids. Germline-derived CDR1 and CDR2 are KGHSH and LQKENI. J lost 1 base, V lost 3 bases, and 3 bases had no gene match. The DNA of the CDR3 is TGTGCCAGCTCACCGTTAGCGGGACGCACAGATACGCAGTATTTT. Its protein is CASSPLAGRTDTQYF.